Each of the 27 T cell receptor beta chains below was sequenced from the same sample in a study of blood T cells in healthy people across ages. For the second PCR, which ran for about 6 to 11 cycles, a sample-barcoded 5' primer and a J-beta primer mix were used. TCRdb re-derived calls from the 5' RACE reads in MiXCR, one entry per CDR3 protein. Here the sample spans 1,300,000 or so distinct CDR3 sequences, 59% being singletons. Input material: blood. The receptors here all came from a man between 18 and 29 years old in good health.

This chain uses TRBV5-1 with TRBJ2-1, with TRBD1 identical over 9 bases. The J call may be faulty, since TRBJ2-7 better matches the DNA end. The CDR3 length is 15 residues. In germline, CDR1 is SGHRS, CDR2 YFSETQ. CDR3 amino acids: CASSGTGQSYNEQYF. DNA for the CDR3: TGCGCCAGCAGCGGGACAGGGCAATCCTACAATGAGCAGTACTTC.

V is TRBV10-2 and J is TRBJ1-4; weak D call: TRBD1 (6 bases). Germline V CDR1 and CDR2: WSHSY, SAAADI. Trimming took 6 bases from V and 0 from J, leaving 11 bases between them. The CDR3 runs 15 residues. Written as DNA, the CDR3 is TGCGCCAGCAGGGACAGCATTACAACTAATGAAAAACTGTTTTTT. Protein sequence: CASRDSITTNEKLFF.

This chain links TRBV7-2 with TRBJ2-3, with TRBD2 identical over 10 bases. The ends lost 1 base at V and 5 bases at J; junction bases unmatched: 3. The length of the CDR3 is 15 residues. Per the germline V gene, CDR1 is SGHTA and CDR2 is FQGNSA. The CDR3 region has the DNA TGTGCCAGCAGCTTAGTAGCGGGGGGTAAAGATACGCAGTATTTT. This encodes CASSLVAGGKDTQYF.

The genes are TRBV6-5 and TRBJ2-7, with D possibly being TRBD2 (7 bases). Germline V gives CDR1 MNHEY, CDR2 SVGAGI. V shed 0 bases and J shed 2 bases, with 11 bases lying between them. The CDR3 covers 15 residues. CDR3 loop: CASSYSGGQAYEQYF. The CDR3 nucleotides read TGTGCCAGCAGTTACTCCGGGGGGCAGGCCTACGAGCAGTACTTC.

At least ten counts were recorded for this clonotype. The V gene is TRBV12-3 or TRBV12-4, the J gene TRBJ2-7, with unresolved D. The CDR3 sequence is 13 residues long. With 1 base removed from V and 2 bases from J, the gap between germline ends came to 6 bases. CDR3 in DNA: TGTGCCAGCAGTTTAGGGGCCCCCTACGAGCAGTACTTC. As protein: CASSLGAPYEQYF.

CDR3 sequence (DNA): TGTGCCAGCAGCTACCCCAGGACAGGGGAATCGGAAGAGACCCAGTACTTC. Residues: CASSYPRTGESEETQYF. The genes are TRBV7-2 and TRBJ2-5; TRBD1 agrees at 9 bases. V trimming: 4 bases; J trimming: 3 bases; junction bases outside the gene matches: 12. Germline V gene sequence: CDR1 SGHTA, CDR2 FQGNSA. The CDR3 consists of 17 residues.

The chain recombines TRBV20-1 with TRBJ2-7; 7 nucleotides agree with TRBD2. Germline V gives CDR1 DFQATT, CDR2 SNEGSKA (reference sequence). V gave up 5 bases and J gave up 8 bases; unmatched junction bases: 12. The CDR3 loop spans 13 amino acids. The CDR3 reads CSAFLGGSYKQYF. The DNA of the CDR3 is TGCAGTGCTTTTCTGGGCGGGAGTTACAAGCAGTACTTC.

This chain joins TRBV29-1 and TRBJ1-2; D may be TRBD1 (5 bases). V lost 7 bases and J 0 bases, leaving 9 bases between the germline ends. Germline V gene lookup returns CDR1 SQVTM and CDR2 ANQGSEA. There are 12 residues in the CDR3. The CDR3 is CSAETANYGYTF. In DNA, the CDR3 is TGCAGCGCCGAGACAGCTAACTATGGCTACACCTTC. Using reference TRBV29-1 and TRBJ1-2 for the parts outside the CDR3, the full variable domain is SAVISQKPSRDICQRGTSLTIQCQVDSQVTMMFWYRQQPGQSLTLIATANQGSEATYESGFVIDKFPISRPNLTFSTLTVSNMSPEDSSIYLCSAETANYGYTFGSGTRLTVV.

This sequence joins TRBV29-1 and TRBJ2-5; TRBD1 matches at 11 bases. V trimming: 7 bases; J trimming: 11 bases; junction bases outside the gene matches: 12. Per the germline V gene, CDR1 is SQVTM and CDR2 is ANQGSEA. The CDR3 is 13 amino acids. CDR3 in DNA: TGCAGCGGAGGACAGGGGGCGTACAATGAGCAGTACTTC. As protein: CSGGQGAYNEQYF. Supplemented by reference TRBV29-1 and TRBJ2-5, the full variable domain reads SAVISQKPSRDICQRGTSLTIQCQVDSQVTMMFWYRQQPGQSLTLIATANQGSEATYESGFVIDKFPISRPNLTFSTLTVSNMSPEDSSIYLCSGGQGAYNEQYFGPGTRLLVL.

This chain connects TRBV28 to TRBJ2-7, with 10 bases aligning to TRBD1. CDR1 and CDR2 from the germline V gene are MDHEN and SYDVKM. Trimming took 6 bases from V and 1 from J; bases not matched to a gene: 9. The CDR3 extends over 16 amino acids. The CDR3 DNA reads TGTGCCAGCAGACGGACAGGGGGTCCACGGTCCTACGAGCAGTACTTC. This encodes CASRRTGGPRSYEQYF.

The CDR3 DNA reads as TGCGCCAGCAGCCAACAACTAGCGCCTTCCTACGAGCAGTACTTC. Its protein product is CASSQQLAPSYEQYF. The chain links TRBV4-1 to TRBJ2-7; 7 nucleotides line up with TRBD2. The CDR3 is made up of 15 amino acids. With 2 bases clipped from V and 1 base from J, the junction kept 5 bases outside the gene matches. Germline values: CDR1 MGHRA, CDR2 YSYEKL.

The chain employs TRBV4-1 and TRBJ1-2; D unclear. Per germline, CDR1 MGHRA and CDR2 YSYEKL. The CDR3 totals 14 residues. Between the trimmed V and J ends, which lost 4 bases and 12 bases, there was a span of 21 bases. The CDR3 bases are TGCGCCAGCAGCCCGAGGCAGGTCTCATTGACGGACACCTTC. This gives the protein CASSPRQVSLTDTF.

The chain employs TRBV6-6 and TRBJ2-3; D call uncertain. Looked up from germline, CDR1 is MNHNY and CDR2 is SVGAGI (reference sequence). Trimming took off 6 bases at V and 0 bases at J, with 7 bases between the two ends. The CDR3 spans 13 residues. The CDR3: CASRGPSTDTQYF. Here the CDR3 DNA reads TGTGCCAGCAGAGGGCCTAGCACAGATACGCAGTATTTT.

CDR3 sequence reads: CASSPGRENEQFF. The CDR3 DNA reads as TGTGCCAGCAGCCCAGGTCGAGAGAATGAGCAGTTCTTC. The chain is built from TRBV7-2 and TRBJ2-1; D is unclear. The germline V gene has CDR1 SGHTA and CDR2 FQGNSA. The V and J ends lost 5 bases and 7 bases respectively, with 12 bases between them. CDR3 length: 13 amino acids.

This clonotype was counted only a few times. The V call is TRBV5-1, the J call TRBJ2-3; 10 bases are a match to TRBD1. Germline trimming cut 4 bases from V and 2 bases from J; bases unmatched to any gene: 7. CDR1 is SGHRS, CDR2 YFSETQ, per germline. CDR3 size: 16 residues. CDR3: CASSPGQGIFTDTQYF. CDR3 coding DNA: TGCGCCAGCAGCCCGGGACAGGGGATTTTCACAGATACGCAGTATTTT.

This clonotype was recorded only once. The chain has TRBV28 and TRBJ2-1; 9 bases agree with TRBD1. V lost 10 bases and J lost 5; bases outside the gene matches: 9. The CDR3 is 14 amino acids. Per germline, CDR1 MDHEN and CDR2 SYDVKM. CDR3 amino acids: CAILGGQGHNEQFF. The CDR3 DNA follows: TGTGCCATCCTAGGCGGACAGGGGCACAATGAGCAGTTCTTC.

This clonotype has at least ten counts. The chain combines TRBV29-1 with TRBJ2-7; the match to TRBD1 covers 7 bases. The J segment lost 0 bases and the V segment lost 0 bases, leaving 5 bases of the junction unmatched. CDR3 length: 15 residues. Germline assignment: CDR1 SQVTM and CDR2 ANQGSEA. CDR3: CSVEDPGQSSYEQYF. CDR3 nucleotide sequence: TGCAGCGTTGAAGATCCGGGACAGTCCTCCTACGAGCAGTACTTC.

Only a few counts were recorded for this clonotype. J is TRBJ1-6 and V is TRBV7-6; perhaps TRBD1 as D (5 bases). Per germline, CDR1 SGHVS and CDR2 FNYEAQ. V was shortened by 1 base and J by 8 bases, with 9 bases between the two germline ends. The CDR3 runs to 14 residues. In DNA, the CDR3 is TGTGCCAGCAGCTTAGTGGGGGGGTATTCACCCCTCCACTTT. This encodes CASSLVGGYSPLHF.

The CDR3 is CASSLGDIAGGSTDTQYF. CDR3 coding DNA: TGTGCCAGCAGCCTCGGTGACATAGCGGGGGGTAGCACAGATACGCAGTATTTT. The V call is TRBV5-4, the J call TRBJ2-3, with 10 bases lining up with TRBD2. J gave up 0 bases and V 4 bases, and 11 bases lay outside the gene matches. Germline loops: CDR1 SGHNT, CDR2 YYREEE (reference sequence). This CDR3 region has 18 residues.

The CDR3 DNA is TGTGCCACGGAGGGCCCCACAGATACGCAGTATTTT. Its translation: CATEGPTDTQYF. This sequence joins TRBV12-3 or TRBV12-4 and TRBJ2-3; a weak D match, TRBD2 (6 bases). The CDR3 has 12 amino acids. V lost 10 bases and J lost 2, with 10 bases in between.

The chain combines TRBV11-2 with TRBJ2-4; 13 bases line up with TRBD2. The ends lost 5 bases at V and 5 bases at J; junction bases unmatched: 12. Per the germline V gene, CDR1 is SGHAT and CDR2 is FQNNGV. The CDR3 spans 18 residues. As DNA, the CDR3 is TGTGCCAGCAGCCCGGGACTAGCGGGACAGTCCCCTGAAAACATTCAGTACTTC. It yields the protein CASSPGLAGQSPENIQYF.

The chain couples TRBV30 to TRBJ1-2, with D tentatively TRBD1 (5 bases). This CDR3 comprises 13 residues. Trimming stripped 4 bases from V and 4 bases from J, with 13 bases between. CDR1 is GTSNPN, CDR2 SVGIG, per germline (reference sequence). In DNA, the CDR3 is TGTGCCTGGAACTCCGGGGGAGGCTATGGCTACACCTTC. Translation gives CAWNSGGGYGYTF.

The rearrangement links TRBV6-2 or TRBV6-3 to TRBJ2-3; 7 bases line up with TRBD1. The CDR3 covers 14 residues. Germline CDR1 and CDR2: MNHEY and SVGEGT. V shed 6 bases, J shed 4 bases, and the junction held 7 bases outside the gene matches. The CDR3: CASRKTGMADTQYF. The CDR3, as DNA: TGTGCCAGCAGAAAGACAGGGATGGCAGATACGCAGTATTTT.

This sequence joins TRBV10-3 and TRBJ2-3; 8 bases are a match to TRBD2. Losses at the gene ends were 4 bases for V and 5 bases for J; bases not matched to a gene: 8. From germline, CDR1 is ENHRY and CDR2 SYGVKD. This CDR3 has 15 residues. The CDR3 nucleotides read TGTGCCATCAGTGGGGTGGAGCGGGAGTTAGATACGCAGTATTTT. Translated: CAISGVERELDTQYF.

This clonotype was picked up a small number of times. The CDR3 coding sequence is TGCAGTGCCCGACCGGGGAGCAATCAGCCCCAGCATTTT. The encoded protein is CSARPGSNQPQHF. V usage is TRBV20-1 and J usage is TRBJ1-5; D ambiguous. This CDR3 has 13 residues. Germline CDR1 reads DFQATT; CDR2 reads SNEGSKA (reference sequence). V lost 6 bases, J lost 1 base, and 10 bases lay in between.

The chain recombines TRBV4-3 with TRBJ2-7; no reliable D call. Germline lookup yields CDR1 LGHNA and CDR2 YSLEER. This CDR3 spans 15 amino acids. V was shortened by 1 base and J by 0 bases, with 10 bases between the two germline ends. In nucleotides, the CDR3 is TGCGCCAGCAGCCAAGCGATCCAAACCTCCTACGAGCAGTACTTC. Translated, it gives CASSQAIQTSYEQYF.

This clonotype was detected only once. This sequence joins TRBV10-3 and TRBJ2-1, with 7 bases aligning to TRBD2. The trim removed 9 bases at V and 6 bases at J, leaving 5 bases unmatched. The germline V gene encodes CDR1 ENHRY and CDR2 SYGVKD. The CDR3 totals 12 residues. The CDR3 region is CAIGWGGNEQFF. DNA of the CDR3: TGTGCCATTGGCTGGGGGGGCAATGAGCAGTTCTTC.